This T cell receptor beta chain emerged from a study of blood T cell repertoires in COVID-19. Across the whole study: From the United States, Italy and Spain came samples of acute and convalescent COVID-19. Nucleic acid was either cDNA or gDNA, and it came from T cells, B-cell-depleted T cells, or PBMCs.

The germline V gene has CDR1 LGHDT and CDR2 YNNKEL (reference sequence). With 0 bases removed from V and 3 bases from J, the gap between germline ends came to 3 bases. This CDR3 is built from 14 residues. Per the original methods: Quantification of nucleated cells was approximated via reference gene primer amplification. Generated by immunoSEQ multiplex PCR, the TCRdb table keeps only in-frame clones and is missing some. V, J and clone size are those of that table, while D and trimming were read from the DNA. The table includes about 150,000 clones, under 90% detected once. The V and J genes are TRBV3-1 (or the pseudogene TRBV3-2) and TRBJ2-6; no clear D gene. The sample consisted of peripheral blood. The TCR originated in a man between 60 and 70 years old with acute or convalescent COVID-19. CDR3 protein: CASSQDIGANVLTF. CDR3 in DNA: TGTGCCAGCAGCCAAGATATTGGGGCCAACGTCCTGACTTTC.